The clone carrying this TCR beta chain appeared a few times. The antigen is unknown. This record belongs to a study of cytomegalovirus exposure and HLA in healthy donors. Study-wide context: Findings of an earlier analysis included over 95 million unique TCR beta sequences from about 180 million T cells.

Use of 60 Vbeta and 13 Jbeta primers characterized the PCR. Assay: immunoSEQ multiplex PCR; the TCRdb copy retains only in-frame clones and omits some. The table shows approximately 110,000 clones, with over 12% occurring only once. Trimming shortened V by 0 bases and J by 2 bases, and 11 bases separated the two germline ends. CDR1 SGHDT and CDR2 YYEEEE come from the germline V gene. This CDR3 contains 15 residues. Whereas donors were nominally healthy upon sampling, unrecorded immune exposures were probable. Notes on the study in general: Later analysis identified several of the most significant clusters that appeared linked to common viral pathogens. Researchers counted around 160 TCR beta chains as cytomegalovirus-associated.

The sequenced sample consisted of PBMCs. V gene TRBV5-6 combines with J gene TRBJ1-2, with a tentative D call TRBD1 (5 bases). The sequence was collected from a female donor in good health and CMV-seronegative. The CDR3, as DNA: TGTGCCAGCAGCTTGGTAGGGGTACGGAACTATGGCTACACCTTC. Translation: CASSLVGVRNYGYTF.